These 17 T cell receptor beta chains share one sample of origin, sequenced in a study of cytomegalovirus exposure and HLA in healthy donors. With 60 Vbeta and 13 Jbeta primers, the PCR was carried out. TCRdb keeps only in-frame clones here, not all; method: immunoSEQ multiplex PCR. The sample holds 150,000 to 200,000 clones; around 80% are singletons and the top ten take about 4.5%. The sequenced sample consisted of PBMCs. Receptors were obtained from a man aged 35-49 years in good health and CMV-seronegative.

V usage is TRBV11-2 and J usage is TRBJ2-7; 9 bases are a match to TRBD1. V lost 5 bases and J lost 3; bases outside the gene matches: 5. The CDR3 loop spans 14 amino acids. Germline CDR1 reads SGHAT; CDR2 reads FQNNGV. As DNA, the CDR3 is TGTGCCAGCAGCACCGGGACAGGGCGCTACGAGCAGTACTTC. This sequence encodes CASSTGTGRYEQYF. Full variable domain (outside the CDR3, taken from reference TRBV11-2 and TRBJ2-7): EAGVAQSPRYKIIEKRQSVAFWCNPISGHATLYWYQQILGQGPKLLIQFQNNGVVDDSQLPKDRFSAERLKGVDSTLKIQPAKLEDSAVYLCASSTGTGRYEQYFGPGTRLTVT.

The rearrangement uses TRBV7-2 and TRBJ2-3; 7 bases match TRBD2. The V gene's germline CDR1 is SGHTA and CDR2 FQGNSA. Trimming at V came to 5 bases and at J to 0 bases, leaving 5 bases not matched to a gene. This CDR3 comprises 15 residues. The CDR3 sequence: CASSTWGGSTDTQYF. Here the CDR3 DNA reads TGTGCCAGCAGCACCTGGGGGGGGAGCACAGATACGCAGTATTTT.

CDR3 residues: CSGERQRSSYNEQFF. In DNA, the CDR3 is TGCAGCGGCGAAAGACAGAGAAGCTCCTACAATGAGCAGTTCTTC. The chain links TRBV29-1 to TRBJ2-1, with D possibly being TRBD1 (5 bases). CDR1 is SQVTM and CDR2 is ANQGSEA in the germline V gene. Trimming left V 7 bases short and J 0 bases short, with 16 bases between. The CDR3 consists of 15 residues.

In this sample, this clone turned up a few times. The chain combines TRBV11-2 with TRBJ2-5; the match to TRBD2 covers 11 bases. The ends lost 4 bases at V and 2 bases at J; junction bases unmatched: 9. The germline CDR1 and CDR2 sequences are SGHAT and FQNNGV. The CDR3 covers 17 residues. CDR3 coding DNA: TGTGCCAGCAGCTCCCGGGATAGCGGGGGGGTACAAGAGACCCAGTACTTC. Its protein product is CASSSRDSGGVQETQYF.

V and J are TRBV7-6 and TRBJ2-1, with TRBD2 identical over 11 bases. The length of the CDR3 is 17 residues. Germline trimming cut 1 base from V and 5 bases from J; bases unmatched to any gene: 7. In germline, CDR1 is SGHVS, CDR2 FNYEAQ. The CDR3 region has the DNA TGTGCCAGCAGCTTAGAGTTCGGGACTAGCGGCCACAATGAGCAGTTCTTC. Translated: CASSLEFGTSGHNEQFF.

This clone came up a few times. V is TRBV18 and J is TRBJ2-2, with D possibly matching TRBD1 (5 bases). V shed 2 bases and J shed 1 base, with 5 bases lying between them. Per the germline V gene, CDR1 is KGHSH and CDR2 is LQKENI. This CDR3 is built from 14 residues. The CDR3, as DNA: TGTGCCAGCTCACCAGGACAGAACACCGGGGAGCTGTTTTTT. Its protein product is CASSPGQNTGELFF.

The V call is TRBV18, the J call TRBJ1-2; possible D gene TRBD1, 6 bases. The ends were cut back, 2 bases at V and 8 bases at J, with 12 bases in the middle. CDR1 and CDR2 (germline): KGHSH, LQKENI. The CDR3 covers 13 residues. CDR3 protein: CASSPGGAQGYTF. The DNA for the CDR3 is TGTGCCAGCTCACCAGGGGGGGCGCAGGGCTACACCTTC.

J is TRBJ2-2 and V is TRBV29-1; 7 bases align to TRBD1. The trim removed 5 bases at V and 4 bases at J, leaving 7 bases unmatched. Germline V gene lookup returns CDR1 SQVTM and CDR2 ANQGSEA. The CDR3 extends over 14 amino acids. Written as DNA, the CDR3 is TGCAGCGTTAAAACCGGGACAGCCACCGGGGAGCTGTTTTTT. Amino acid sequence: CSVKTGTATGELFF.

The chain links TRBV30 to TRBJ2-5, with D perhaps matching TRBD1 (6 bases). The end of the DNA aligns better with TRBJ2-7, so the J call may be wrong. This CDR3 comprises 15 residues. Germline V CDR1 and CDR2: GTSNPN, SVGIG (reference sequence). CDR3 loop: CAWSATRGMKSEQYF. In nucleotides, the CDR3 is TGTGCCTGGAGCGCAACCAGGGGTATGAAGAGCGAGCAGTACTTC.

CDR3 nucleotide sequence: TGTGCCAGCAGCTACCGGGGGGGCCTAACAGATACGCAGTATTTT. This encodes CASSYRGGLTDTQYF. The chain employs TRBV5-8 and TRBJ2-3; TRBD2 matches at 8 bases. Trimming cost V 3 bases and J 3 bases; bases outside gene matches: 6. CDR3 length: 15 residues. Per germline, CDR1 SGHTS and CDR2 YDEGEE.

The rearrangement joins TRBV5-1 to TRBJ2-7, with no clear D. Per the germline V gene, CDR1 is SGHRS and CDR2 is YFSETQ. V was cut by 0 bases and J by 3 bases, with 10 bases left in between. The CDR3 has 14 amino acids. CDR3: CASSLATYLYEQYF. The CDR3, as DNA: TGCGCCAGCAGCTTGGCGACTTATCTCTACGAGCAGTACTTC.

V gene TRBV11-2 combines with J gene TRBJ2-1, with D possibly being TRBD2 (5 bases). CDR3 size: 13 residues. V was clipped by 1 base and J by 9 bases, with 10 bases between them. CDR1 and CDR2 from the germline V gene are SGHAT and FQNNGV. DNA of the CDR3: TGTGCCAGCAGCTTAGCGAGGGTTCCTGAGCAGTTCTTC. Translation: CASSLARVPEQFF.

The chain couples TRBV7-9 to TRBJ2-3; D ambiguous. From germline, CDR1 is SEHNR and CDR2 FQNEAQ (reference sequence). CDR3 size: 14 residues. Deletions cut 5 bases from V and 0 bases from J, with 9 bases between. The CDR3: CASSAGSSTDTQYF. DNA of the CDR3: TGTGCCAGCAGCGCTGGCAGTAGCACAGATACGCAGTATTTT. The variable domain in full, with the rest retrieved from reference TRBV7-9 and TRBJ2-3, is DTGVSQNPRHKITKRGQNVTFRCDPISEHNRLYWYRQTLGQGPEFLTYFQNEAQLEKSRLLSDRFSAERPKGSFSTLEIQRTEQGDSAMYLCASSAGSSTDTQYFGPGTRLTVL.

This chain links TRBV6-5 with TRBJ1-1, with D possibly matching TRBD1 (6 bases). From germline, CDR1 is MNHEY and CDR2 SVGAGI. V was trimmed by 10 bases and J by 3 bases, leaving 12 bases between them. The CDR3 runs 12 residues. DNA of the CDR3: TGTGCCACCACTAAGGGGGACACTGAAGCTTTCTTT. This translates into CATTKGDTEAFF.

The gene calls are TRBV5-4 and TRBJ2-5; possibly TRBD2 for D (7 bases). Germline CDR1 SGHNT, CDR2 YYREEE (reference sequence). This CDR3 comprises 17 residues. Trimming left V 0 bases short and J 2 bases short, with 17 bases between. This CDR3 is CASSLGGASGLQETQYF. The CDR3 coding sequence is TGTGCCAGCAGCTTGGGGGGGGCTAGCGGCCTTCAAGAGACCCAGTACTTC.

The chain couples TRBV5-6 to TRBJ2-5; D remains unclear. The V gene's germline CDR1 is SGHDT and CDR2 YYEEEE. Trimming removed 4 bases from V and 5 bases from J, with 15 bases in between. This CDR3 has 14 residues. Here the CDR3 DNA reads TGTGCCAGCAGCCCCCTATCGGGTAGGGAGACCCAGTACTTC. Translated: CASSPLSGRETQYF.

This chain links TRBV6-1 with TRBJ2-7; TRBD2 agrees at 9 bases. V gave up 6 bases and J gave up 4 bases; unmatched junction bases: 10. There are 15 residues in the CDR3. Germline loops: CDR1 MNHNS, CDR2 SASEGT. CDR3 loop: CASRLTLAGNYEQYF. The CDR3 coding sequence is TGTGCCAGCAGACTCACCCTAGCGGGGAATTACGAGCAGTACTTC.